The following is a TCR beta chain sequence with its context. No cognate antigen has been identified for it. No base quality information exists; no much larger clone differs at one position. TCRbeta CDR3 regions were amplified from genomic DNA by means of the immunoSEQ Assay, a bias-controlled multiplex PCR. Per the source publication's procedure: The number of nucleated cells in each sample was estimated from the amplification of reference gene primers within the assay. To quantify the absolute abundance of each unique TCRbeta CDR3 rearrangement, sequence reads were collapsed and filtered. For each sample, productive Simpson clonality was calculated by taking the square root of Simpson's diversity index across productive rearrangements. In TCRdb, the immuneACCESS table is reduced to in-frame sequences with V and J assigned. These tables do not hold every clone; where another copy was compared, an unresolved V gene accounts for under half, and the others remain unexplained. V, J and clone size derive from that table, while D and trimming were established from the DNA sequence. Within this sample are 200,000 to 300,000 clones, with roughly 91% of them counted one time only. The ten largest clones represent 0.99% of the sample.

The CDR3, from cysteine to phenylalanine, totals 13 residues. Only the CDR3 region is kept as DNA, spanning 39 bases read in frame from base 1. The germline V gene (reference sequence) sets CDR1 to MNHNY and CDR2 to SVGAGI. V and J are trimmed by 6 bases and 5 bases, and the gene matches miss 4 bases of the junction. The entry originates in a study of blood T cell repertoires in COVID-19 (dated by TCRdb to 2020 to 2021). Regarding the research as a whole: Samples covering the acute and convalescent phases of COVID-19 were provided by collaborators in the United States, Italy and Spain. The prospective study material was composed of cDNA or gDNA derived from T cells, B-cell-depleted T cells, or PBMCs. The dataset comprised deeply sampled blood TCRbeta repertoires from subjects exposed to, actively infected with, or recovered from COVID-19. The samples were drawn from two sources: the first 160 participants of the ongoing ImmuneRACE study, and 950 to 1,500 subjects contributed by 6 global collaborators. Where available, HLA class I and class II types were taken from metadata supplied by the sample provider and were not determined by assay-based typing. Sample metadata almost always included a de-identified subject ID, COVID-19 status, age in years and sex. The repertoires were made available in a free public database intended to serve as a resource for research on the immune response to SARS-CoV-2.

The full study reports these points: The quantity of clinical and demographic metadata differed by source and by participant and was supplied without curation.

Samples from volunteer blood donors who had recovered from COVID-19 were contributed by a second Seattle source. Collaborating institutions collected whole blood in K2EDTA tubes following their own protocols. Collaborator samples were shipped for TCRbeta analysis as frozen whole blood, isolated PBMCs, or DNA extracted from either sample type. The chain uses TRBV6-6 and TRBJ2-7, and 10 junctional nucleotides match TRBD1. The clonotype comes from a woman aged 35 to 49 who had recovered from COVID-19. The sequencing input was peripheral blood. The CDR3 reads as follows: CASRDRGVHEQYF. The DNA is as follows: TGTGCCAGCAGGGACAGGGGGGTCCACGAGCAGTACTTC.